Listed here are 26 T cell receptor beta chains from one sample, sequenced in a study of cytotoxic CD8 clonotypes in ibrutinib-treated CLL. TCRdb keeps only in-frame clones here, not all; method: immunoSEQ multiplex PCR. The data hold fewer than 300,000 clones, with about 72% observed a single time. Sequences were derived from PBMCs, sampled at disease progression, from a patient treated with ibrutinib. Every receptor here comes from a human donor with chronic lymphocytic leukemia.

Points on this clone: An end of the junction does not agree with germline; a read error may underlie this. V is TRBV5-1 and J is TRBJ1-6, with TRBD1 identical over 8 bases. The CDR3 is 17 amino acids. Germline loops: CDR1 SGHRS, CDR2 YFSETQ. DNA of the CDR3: TGCGCCAGCAGATTGGCCCCGACAGGGGCTGGTAATTCACCCCTCCACTTT. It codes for CASRLAPTGAGNSPLHF.

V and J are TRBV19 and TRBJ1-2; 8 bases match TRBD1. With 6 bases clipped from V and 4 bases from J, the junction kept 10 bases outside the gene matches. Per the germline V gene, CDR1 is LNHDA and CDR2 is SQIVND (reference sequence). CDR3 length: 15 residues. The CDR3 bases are TGTGCCAGTAGAGGGTCCGGGACAGGAGTCTATGGCTACACCTTC. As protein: CASRGSGTGVYGYTF.

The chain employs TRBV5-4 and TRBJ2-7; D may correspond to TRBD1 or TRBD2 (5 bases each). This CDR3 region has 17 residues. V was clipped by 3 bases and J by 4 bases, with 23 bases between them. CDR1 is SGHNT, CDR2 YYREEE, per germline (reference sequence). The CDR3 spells CASSSGRGAVVGYEQYF. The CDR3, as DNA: TGTGCCAGCAGCTCTGGCCGGGGCGCAGTCGTGGGATACGAGCAGTACTTC.

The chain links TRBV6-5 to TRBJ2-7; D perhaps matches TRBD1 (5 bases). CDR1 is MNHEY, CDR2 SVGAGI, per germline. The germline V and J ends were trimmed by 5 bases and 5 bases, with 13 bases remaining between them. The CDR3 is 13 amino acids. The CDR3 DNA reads TGTGCCAGCAGTCTATCCAGGGTCCACGAGCAGTACTTC. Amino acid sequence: CASSLSRVHEQYF.

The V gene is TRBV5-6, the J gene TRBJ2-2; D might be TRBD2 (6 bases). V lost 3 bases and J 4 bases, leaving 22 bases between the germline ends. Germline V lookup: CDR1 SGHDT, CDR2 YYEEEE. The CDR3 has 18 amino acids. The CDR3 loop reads CASSYVTTSSAFTGELFF. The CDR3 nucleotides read TGTGCCAGCAGCTACGTGACAACTAGCAGCGCCTTCACCGGGGAGCTGTTTTTT.

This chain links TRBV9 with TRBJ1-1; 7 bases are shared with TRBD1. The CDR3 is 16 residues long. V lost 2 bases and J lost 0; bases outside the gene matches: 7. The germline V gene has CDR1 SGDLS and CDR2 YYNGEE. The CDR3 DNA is TGTGCCAGCAGCGTCCTGGGACAGCTCATGAACACTGAAGCTTTCTTT. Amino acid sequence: CASSVLGQLMNTEAFF.

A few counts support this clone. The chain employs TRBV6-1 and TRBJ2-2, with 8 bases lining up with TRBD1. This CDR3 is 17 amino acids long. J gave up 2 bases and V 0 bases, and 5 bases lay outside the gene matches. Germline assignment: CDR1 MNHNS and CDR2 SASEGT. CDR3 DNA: TGTGCCAGCAGTGAAGCCTCAGGGGGCGTAAACACCGGGGAGCTGTTTTTT. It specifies CASSEASGGVNTGELFF.

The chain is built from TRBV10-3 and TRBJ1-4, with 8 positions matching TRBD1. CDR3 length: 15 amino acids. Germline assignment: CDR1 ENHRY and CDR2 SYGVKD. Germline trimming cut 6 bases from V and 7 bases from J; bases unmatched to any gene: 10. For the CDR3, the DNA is TGTGCCATCAGGGGGACAGGCGGAGGGAGTGAAAAACTGTTTTTT. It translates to CAIRGTGGGSEKLFF.

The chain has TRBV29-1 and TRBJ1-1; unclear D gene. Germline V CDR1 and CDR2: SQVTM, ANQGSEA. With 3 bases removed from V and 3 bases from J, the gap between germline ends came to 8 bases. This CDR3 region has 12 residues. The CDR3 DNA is TGCAGCGTTGACAGGCCCCACACTGAAGCTTTCTTT. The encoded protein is CSVDRPHTEAFF.

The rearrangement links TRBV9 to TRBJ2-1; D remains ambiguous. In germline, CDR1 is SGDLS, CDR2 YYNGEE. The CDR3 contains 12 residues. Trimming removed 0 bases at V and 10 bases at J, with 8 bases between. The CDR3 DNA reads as TGTGCCAGCAGCGTAGGTGAGAGGGAGCAGTTCTTC. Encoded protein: CASSVGEREQFF.

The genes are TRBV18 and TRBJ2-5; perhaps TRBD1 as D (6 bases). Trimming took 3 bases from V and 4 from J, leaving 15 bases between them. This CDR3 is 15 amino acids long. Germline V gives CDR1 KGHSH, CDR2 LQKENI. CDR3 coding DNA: TGTGCCAGCTCACCCTCGCTAGGGGGAAGAGAGACCCAGTACTTC. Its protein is CASSPSLGGRETQYF.

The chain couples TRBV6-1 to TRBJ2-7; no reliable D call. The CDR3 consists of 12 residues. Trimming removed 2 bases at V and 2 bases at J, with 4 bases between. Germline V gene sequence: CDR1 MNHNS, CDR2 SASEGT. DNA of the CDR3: TGTGCCAGCAGTGAATTCCCCTACGAGCAGTACTTC. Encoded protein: CASSEFPYEQYF.

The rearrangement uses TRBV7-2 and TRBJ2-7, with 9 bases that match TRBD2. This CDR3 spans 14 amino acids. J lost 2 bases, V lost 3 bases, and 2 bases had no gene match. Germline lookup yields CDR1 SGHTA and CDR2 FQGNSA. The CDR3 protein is CASSFQRGAYEQYF. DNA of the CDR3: TGTGCCAGCAGCTTCCAGCGGGGGGCCTACGAGCAGTACTTC.

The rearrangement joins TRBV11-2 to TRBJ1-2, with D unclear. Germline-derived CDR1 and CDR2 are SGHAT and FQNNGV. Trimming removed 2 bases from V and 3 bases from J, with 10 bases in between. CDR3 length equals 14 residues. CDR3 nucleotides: TGTGCCAGCAGCTTACCCCTGAGGGACTATGGCTACACCTTC. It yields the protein CASSLPLRDYGYTF.

Written as DNA, the CDR3 is TGCGCCAGCAGCGAGGAAAGACCCGGGGAGCTGTTTTTT. Translation gives CASSEERPGELFF. The chain links TRBV5-1 to TRBJ2-2, with unresolved D. V dropped 4 bases and J dropped 6 bases, with 10 bases sitting between them. This CDR3 contains 13 residues. Per germline, CDR1 SGHRS and CDR2 YFSETQ.

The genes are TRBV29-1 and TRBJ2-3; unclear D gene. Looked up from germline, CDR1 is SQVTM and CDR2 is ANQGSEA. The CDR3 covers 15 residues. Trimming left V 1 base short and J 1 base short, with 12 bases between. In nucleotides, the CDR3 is TGCAGCGTTGAAGTTGCGCGAAAGCGCACAGATACGCAGTATTTT. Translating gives CSVEVARKRTDTQYF.

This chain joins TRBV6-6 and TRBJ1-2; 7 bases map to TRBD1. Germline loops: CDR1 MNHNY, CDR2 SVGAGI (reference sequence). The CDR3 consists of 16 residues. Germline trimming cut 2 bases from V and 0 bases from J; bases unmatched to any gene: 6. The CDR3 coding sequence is TGTGCCAGCAGTTACGAGGGACAGCAAGCTAACTATGGCTACACCTTC. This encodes CASSYEGQQANYGYTF.

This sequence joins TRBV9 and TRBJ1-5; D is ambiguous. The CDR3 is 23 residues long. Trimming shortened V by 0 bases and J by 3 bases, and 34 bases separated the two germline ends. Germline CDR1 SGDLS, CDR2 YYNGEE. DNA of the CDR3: TGTGCCAGCAGCGTAGAGTTGGTACAGAACGAGTCAGTCCCCGCCAGAATCAATCAGCCCCAGCATTTT. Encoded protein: CASSVELVQNESVPARINQPQHF.

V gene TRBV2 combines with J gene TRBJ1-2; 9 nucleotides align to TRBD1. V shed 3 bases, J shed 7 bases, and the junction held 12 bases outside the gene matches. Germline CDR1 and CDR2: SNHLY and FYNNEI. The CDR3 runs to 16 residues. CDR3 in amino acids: CASSEPRDREVGGYTF. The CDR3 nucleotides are TGTGCCAGCAGTGAGCCCCGGGACAGGGAGGTTGGTGGCTACACCTTC.

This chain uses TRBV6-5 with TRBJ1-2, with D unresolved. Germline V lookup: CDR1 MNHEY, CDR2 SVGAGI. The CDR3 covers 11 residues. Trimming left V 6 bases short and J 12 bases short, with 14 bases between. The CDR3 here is CASSHGVWHTF. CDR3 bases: TGTGCCAGCAGCCACGGGGTTTGGCACACCTTC.

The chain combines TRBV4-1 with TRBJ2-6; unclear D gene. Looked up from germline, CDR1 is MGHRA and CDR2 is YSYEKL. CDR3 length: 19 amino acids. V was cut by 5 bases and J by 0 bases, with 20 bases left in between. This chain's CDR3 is CASSGMGRQRSSGANVLTF. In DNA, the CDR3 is TGCGCCAGCAGCGGTATGGGTCGTCAGAGAAGCTCTGGGGCCAACGTCCTGACTTTC.

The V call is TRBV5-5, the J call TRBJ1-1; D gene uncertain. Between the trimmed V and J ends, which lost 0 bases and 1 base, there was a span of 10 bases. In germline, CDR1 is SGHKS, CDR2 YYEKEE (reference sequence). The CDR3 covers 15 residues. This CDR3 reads CASSLETVPNTEAFF. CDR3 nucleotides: TGTGCCAGCAGCTTGGAAACAGTACCGAACACTGAAGCTTTCTTT.

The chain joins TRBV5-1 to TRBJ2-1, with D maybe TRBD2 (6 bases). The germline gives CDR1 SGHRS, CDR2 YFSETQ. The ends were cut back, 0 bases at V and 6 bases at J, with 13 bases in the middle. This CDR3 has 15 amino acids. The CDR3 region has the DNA TGCGCCAGCAGCTTGGCGGGGGAATCCATCAATGAGCAGTTCTTC. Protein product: CASSLAGESINEQFF. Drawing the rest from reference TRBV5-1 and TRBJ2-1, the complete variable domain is KAGVTQTPRYLIKTRGQQVTLSCSPISGHRSVSWYQQTPGQGLQFLFEYFSETQRNKGNFPGRFSGRQFSNSRSEMNVSTLELGDSALYLCASSLAGESINEQFFGPGTRLTVL.

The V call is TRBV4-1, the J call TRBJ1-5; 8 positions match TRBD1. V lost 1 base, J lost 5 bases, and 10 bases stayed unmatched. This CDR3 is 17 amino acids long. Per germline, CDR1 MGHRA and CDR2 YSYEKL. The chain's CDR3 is CASSQGPARGQDQPQHF. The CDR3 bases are TGCGCCAGCAGCCAAGGCCCTGCGAGGGGACAGGATCAGCCCCAGCATTTT.

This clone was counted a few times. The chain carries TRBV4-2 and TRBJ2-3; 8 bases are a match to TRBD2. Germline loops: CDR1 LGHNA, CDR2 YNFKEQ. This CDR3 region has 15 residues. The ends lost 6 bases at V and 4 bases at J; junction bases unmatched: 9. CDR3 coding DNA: TGTGCCAGCAGTCAATGGACTAGCACATCAGATACGCAGTATTTT. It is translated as CASSQWTSTSDTQYF.

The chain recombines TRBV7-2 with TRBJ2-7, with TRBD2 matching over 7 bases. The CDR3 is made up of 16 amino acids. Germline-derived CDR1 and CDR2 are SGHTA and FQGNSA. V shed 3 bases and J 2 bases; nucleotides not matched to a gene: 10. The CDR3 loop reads CASSFTSASYPYEQYF. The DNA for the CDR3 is TGTGCCAGCAGCTTTACTAGCGCCTCATATCCCTACGAGCAGTACTTC.